There are a few counts of the clone carrying this T cell receptor beta chain. The target antigen is unknown. In TCRdb, the 5' RACE reads were re-called with MiXCR into one record per CDR3 protein. This sample carries around 480,000 distinct CDR3 sequences, roughly 15% of them seen once, and the ten largest clones take approximately 0.97%. This CDR3 comprises 14 residues. Germline assignment: CDR1 SNHLY and CDR2 FYNNEI. The germline V and J ends were trimmed by 10 bases and 2 bases, with 15 bases remaining between them. This sample was taken from a study of CD8 T cells in ankylosing spondylitis. Study-level findings and limits: One TCR beta motif, made up of seven to nine highly homologous variants, appeared characteristic of ankylosing spondylitis blood.

The sequence was collected from a male donor with ankylosing spondylitis. This rearrangement joins TRBV2 to TRBJ2-1, with D possibly TRBD2 on 6 matching bases. Source material: blood, either unsorted or a sorted T cell fraction (not recorded which). CDR3 amino acids: CANRDSTAYNEQFF. In DNA, the CDR3 is TGTGCCAACCGGGACTCCACCGCCTACAATGAGCAGTTCTTC.